This T cell receptor (beta chain) was recovered during a study of T cells in Graves' hyperthyroidism and ophthalmopathy. This clonotype was recorded many times. What it recognizes is unknown. There are 12 residues in the CDR3. In germline, CDR1 is MNHNS, CDR2 SASEGT. V dropped 5 bases and J dropped 5 bases, with 6 bases sitting between them. The study's findings and limits: Most thyroid-expanded clonotypes above 0.001 were also found in blood.

The source material, RNA transcripts, was used to amplify TCR beta CDR3 regions. The primer set for the first-round RT-PCR of the TCR CDR3 was HTBI. MiXCR, run by TCRdb on the multiplex PCR reads, gives a single entry per CDR3 protein. The data show 300,000 to 350,000 distinct CDR3 sequences, 15% to 20% seen once. The sample taken for sequencing was blood. This clonotype originated in a woman in her thirties or forties with Graves' ophthalmopathy. The chain employs TRBV6-1 and TRBJ2-2; D perhaps matches TRBD1 (6 bases). DNA for the CDR3: TGTGCCAGCAGTACAGGGACCGGGGAGCTGTTTTTT. It specifies CASSTGTGELFF.